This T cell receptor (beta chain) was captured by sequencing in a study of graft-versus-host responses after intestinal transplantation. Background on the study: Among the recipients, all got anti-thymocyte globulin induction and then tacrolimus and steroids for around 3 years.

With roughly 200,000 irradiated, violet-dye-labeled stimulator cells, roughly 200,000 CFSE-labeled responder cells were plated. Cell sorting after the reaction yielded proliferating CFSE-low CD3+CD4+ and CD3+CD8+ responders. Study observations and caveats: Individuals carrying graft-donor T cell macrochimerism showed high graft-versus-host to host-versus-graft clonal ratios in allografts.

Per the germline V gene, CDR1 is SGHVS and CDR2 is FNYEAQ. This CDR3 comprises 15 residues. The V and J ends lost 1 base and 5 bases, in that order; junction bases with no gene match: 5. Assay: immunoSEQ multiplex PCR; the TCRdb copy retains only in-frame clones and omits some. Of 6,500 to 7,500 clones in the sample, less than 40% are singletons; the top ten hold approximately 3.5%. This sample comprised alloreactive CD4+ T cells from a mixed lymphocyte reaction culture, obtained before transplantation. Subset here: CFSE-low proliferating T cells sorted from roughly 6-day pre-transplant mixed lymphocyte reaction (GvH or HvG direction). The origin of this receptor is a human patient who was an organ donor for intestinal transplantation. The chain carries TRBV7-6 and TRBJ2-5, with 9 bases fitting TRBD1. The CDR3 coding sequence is TGTGCCAGCAGCTTAGGGACAGGGGCAGGGGAGACCCAGTACTTC. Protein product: CASSLGTGAGETQYF. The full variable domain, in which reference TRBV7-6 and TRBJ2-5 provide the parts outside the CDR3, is GAGVSQSPRYKVTKRGQDVALRCDPISGHVSLYWYRQALGQGPEFLTYFNYEAQQDKSGLPNDRFSAERPEGSISTLTIQRTEQRDSAMYRCASSLGTGAGETQYFGPGTRLLVL.